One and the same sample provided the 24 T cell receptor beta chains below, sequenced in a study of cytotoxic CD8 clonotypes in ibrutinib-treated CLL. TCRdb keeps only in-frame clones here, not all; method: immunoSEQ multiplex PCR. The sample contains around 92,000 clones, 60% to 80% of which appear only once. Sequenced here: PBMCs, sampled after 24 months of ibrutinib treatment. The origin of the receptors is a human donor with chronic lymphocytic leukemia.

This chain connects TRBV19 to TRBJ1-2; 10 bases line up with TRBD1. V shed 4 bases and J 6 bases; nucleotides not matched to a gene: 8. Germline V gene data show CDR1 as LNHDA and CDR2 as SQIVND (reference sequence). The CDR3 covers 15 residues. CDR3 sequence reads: CASSTFTGTGDGYTF. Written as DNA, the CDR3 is TGTGCCAGTAGTACCTTTACCGGGACAGGGGATGGCTACACCTTC.

The CDR3 coding sequence is TGTGCCAGCAGCCTTGAGGTGGCTACCGCCTACAATGAGCAGTTCTTC. Translating it yields CASSLEVATAYNEQFF. This chain uses TRBV5-5 with TRBJ2-1, with D hard to call. The CDR3 sequence is 16 residues long. The V end lost 4 bases, the J end lost 2 bases, and 16 bases lay between the germline ends. Per germline, CDR1 SGHKS and CDR2 YYEKEE (reference sequence).

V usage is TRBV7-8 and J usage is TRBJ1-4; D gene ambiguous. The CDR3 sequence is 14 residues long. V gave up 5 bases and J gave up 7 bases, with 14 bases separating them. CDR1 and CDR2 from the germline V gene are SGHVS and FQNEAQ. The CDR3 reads CASSKKRSGEKLFF. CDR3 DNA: TGTGCCAGCAGCAAAAAGCGGAGCGGTGAAAAACTGTTTTTT.

In nucleotides, the CDR3 is TGCGCCAGCAGCTCCCCAAGCGACAGGGTTCTCTATGGCTACACCTTC. Its protein product is CASSSPSDRVLYGYTF. The rearrangement joins TRBV5-1 to TRBJ1-2; 7 nucleotides match TRBD1. The V gene's germline CDR1 is SGHRS and CDR2 YFSETQ. The CDR3 extends over 16 amino acids. Trimming at V came to 3 bases and at J to 4 bases, leaving 12 bases not matched to a gene.

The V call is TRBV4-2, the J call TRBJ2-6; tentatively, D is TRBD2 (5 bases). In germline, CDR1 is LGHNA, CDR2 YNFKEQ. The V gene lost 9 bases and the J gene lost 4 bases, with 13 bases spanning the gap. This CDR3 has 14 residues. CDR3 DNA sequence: TGTGCCAGTAGCGTGGGGTCCGGGGCCAACGTCCTGACTTTC. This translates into CASSVGSGANVLTF.

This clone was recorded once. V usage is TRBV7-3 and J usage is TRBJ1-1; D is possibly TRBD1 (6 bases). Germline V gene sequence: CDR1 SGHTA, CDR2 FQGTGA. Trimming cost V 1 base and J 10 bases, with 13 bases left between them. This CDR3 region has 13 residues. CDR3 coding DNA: TGTGCCAGCAGCTTAAAAGGGGGAGTAGGAGCTTTCTTT. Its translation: CASSLKGGVGAFF.

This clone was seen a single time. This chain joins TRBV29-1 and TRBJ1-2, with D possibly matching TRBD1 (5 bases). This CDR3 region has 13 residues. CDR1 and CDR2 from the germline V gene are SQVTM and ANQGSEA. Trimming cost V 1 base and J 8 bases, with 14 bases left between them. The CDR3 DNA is TGCAGCGTTGAAGTAGCGGAGGCAGGGGGCTACACCTTC. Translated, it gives CSVEVAEAGGYTF.

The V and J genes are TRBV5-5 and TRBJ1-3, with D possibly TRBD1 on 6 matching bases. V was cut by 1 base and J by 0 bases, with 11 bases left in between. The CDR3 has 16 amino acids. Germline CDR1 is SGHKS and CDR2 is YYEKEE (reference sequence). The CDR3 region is CASSLIRDISGNTIYF. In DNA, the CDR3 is TGTGCCAGCAGCTTGATCCGGGACATCTCTGGAAACACCATATATTTT.

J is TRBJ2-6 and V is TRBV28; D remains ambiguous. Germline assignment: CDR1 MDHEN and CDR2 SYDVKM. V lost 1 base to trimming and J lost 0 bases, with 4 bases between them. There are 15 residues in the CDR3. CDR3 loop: CASSLYGSGANVLTF. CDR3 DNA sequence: TGTGCCAGCAGTTTATACGGCTCTGGGGCCAACGTCCTGACTTTC.

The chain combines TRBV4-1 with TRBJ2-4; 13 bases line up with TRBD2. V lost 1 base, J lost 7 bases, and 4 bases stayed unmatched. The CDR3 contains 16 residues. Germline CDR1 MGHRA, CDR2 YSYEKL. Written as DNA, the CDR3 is TGCGCCAGCAGCCAAGGCGGGACTAGCGGGATTAACATTCAGTACTTC. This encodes CASSQGGTSGINIQYF.

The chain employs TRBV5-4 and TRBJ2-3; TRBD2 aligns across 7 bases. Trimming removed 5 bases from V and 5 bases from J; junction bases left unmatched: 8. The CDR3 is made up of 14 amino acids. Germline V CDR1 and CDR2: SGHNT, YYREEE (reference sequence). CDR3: CASSRVGEGDTQYF. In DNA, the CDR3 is TGTGCCAGCAGTCGCGTGGGGGAGGGAGATACGCAGTATTTT.

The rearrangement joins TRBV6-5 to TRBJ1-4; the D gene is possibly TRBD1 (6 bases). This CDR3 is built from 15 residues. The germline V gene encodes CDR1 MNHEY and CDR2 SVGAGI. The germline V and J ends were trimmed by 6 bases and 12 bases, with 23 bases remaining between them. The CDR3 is CASRPGAGAGEELFF. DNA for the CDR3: TGTGCCAGCAGACCAGGGGCAGGGGCGGGGGAAGAACTGTTTTTT.

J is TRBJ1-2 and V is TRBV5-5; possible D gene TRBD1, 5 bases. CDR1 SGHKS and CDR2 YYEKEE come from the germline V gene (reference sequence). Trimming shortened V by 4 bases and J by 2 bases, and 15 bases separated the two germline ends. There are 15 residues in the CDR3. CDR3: CASSPVVWDNYGYTF. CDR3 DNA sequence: TGTGCCAGCAGCCCGGTTGTCTGGGACAACTATGGCTACACCTTC.

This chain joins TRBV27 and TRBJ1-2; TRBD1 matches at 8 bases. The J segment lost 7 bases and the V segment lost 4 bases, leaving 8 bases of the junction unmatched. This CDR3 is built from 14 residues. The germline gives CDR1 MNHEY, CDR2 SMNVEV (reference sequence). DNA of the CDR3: TGTGCCAGCAGTTCGCGGGACAGGCCGGGTGGCTACACCTTC. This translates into CASSSRDRPGGYTF.

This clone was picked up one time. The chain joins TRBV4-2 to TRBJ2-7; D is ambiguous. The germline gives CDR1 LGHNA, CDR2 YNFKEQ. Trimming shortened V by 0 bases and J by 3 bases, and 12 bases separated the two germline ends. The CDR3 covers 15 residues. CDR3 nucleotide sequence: TGTGCCAGCAGCCAAGATTCATCAGCGAGCTACGAGCAGTACTTC. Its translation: CASSQDSSASYEQYF.

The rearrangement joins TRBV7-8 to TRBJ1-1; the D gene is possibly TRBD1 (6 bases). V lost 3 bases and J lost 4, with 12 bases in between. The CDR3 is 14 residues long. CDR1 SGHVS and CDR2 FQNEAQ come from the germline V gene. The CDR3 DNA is TGTGCCAGCAGCTTCGGACAGTTCGGCACTGAAGCTTTCTTT. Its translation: CASSFGQFGTEAFF.

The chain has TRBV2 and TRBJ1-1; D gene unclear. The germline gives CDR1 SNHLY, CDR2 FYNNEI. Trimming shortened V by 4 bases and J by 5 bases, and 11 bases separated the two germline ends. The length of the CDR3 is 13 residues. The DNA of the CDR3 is TGTGCCAGCAGTGCAAGTAGACCTACTGAAGCTTTCTTT. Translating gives CASSASRPTEAFF.

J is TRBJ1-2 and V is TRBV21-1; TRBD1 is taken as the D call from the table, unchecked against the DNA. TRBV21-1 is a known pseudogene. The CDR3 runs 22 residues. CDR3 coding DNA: TGTGCCAGCACCCAGCAAACCTGGGAAGGGGGCCGGTTAGGGTCGACCGACTATGGCTACACCTTC. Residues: CASTQQTWEGGRLGSTDYGYTF.

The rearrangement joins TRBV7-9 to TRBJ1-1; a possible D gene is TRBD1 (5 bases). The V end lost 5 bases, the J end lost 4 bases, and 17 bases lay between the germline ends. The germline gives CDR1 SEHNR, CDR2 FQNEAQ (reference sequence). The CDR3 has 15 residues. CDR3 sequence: CASSPPGLWTTEAFF. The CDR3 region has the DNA TGTGCCAGCAGCCCCCCAGGGTTGTGGACCACTGAAGCTTTCTTT.

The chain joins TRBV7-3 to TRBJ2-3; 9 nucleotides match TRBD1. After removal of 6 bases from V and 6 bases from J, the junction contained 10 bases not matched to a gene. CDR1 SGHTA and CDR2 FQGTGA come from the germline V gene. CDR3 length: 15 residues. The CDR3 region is CASSSPGQGPDTQYF. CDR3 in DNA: TGTGCCAGCAGTTCACCGGGACAGGGACCGGATACGCAGTATTTT.

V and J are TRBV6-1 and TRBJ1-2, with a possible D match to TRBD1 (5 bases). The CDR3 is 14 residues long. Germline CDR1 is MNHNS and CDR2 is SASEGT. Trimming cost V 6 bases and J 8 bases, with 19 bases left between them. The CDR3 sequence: CASRFTGTFQGYTF. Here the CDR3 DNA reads TGTGCCAGCAGGTTCACCGGGACTTTCCAGGGCTACACCTTC.

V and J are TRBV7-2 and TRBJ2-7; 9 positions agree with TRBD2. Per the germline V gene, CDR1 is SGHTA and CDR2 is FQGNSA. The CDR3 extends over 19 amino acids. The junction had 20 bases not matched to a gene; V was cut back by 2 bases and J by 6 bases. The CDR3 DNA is TGTGCCAGCAGCTTAAACGCACGGACAGTTTTAGCGGGAGCAAGCGAGCAGTACTTC. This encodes CASSLNARTVLAGASEQYF.

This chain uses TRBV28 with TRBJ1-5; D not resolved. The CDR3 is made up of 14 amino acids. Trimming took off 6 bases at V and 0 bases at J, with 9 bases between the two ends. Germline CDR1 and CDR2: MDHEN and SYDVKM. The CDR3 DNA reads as TGTGCCAGCAGACGAGAATATAGCAATCAGCCCCAGCATTTT. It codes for CASRREYSNQPQHF.

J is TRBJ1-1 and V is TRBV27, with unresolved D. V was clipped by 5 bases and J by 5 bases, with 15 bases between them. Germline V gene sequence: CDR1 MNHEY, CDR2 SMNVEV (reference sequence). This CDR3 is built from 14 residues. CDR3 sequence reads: CASSNLGEGTEAFF. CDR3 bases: TGTGCCAGCAGTAACCTCGGGGAAGGGACTGAAGCTTTCTTT.